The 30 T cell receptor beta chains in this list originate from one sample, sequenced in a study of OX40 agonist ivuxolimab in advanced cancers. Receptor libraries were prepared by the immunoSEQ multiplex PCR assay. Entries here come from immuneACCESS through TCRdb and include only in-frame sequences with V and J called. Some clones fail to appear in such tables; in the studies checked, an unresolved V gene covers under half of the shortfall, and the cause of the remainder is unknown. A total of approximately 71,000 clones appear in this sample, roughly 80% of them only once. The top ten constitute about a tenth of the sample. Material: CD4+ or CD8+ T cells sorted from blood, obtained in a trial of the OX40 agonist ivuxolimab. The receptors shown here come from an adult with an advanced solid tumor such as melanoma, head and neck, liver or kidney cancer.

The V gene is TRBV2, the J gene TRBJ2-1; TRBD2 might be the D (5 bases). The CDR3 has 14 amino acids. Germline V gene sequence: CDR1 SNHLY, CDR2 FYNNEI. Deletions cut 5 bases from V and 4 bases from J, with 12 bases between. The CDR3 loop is CASSPLGDYNEQFF. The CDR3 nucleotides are TGTGCCAGCAGTCCTTTGGGAGATTACAATGAGCAGTTCTTC.

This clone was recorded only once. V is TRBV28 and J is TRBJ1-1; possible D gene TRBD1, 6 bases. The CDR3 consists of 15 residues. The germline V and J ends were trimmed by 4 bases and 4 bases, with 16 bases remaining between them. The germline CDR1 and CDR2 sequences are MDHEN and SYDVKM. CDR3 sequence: CASSSGQFKGTEAFF. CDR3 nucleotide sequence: TGTGCCAGCAGTTCAGGACAGTTTAAGGGCACTGAAGCTTTCTTT. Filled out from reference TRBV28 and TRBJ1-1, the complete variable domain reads DVKVTQSSRYLVKRTGEKVFLECVQDMDHENMFWYRQDPGLGLRLIYFSYDVKMKEKGDIPEGYSVSREKKERFSLILESASTNQTSMYLCASSSGQFKGTEAFFGQGTRLTVV.

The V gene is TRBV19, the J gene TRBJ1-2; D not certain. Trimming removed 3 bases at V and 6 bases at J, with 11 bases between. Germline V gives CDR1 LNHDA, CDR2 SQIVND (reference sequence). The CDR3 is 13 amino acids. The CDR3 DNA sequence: TGTGCCAGTAGTATCGGGAGGAGGGATGGCTACACCTTC. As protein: CASSIGRRDGYTF.

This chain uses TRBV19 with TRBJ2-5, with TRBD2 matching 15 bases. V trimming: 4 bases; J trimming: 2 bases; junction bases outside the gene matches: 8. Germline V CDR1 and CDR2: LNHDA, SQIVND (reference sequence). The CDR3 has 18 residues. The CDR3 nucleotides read TGTGCCAGTAGTAGGACTAGCGGGAGGGCCCGTGGTCAAGAGACCCAGTACTTC. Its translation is CASSRTSGRARGQETQYF.

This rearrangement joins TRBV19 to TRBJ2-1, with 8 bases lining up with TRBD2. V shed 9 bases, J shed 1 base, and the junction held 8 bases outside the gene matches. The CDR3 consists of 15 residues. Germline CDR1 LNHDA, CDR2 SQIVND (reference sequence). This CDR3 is CASRDSGKSYNEQFF. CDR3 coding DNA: TGTGCCAGCCGGGATAGCGGGAAGTCCTACAATGAGCAGTTCTTC.

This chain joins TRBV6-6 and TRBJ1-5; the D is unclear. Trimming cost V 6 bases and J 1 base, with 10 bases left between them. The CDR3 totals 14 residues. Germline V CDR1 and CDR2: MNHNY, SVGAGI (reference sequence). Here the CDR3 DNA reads TGTGCCAGCAGCCGTGCTGGGAGCAATCAGCCCCAGCATTTT. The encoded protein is CASSRAGSNQPQHF.

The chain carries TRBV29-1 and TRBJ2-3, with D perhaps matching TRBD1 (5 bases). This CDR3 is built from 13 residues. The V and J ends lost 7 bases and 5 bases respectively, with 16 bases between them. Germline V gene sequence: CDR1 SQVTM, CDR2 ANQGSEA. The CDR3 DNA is TGCAGCGCCTCCTGGGGAACAGGAGATACGCAGTATTTT. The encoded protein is CSASWGTGDTQYF.

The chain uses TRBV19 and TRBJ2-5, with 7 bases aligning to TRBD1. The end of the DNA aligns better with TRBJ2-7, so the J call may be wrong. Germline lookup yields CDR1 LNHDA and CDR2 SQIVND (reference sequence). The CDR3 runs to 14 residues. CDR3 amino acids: CASSRDRRTYEQYF. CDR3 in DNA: TGTGCCAGTAGCCGGGACAGACGGACCTACGAGCAGTACTTC.

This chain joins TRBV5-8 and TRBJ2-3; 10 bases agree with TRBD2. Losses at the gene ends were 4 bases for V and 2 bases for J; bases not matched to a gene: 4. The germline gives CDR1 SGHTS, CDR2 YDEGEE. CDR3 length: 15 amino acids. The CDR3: CASSPGLADTDTQYF. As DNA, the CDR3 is TGTGCCAGCAGCCCCGGACTAGCGGACACAGATACGCAGTATTTT.

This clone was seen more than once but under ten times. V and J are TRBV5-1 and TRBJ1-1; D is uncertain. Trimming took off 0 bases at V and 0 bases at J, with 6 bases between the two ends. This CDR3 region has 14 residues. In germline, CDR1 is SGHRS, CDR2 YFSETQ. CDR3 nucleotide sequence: TGCGCCAGCAGCTTGGGCATTATGAACACTGAAGCTTTCTTT. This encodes CASSLGIMNTEAFF.

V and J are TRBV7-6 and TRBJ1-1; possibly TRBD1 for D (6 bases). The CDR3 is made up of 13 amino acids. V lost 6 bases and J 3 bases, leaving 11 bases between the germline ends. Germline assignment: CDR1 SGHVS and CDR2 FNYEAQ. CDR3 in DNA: TGTGCCAGCAGTCGACAGGAGTACACTGAAGCTTTCTTT. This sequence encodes CASSRQEYTEAFF. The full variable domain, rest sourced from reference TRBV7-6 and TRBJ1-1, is GAGVSQSPRYKVTKRGQDVALRCDPISGHVSLYWYRQALGQGPEFLTYFNYEAQQDKSGLPNDRFSAERPEGSISTLTIQRTEQRDSAMYRCASSRQEYTEAFFGQGTRLTVV.

CDR3 DNA sequence: TGTGCCAGCCGGGTCAGGAAGGATTACGAGCAGTACGTC. Its protein product is CASRVRKDYEQYV. The chain links TRBV2 to TRBJ2-7; D is ambiguous. The CDR3 is 13 amino acids. Trimming left V 8 bases short and J 4 bases short, with 15 bases between. Germline CDR1 is SNHLY and CDR2 is FYNNEI.

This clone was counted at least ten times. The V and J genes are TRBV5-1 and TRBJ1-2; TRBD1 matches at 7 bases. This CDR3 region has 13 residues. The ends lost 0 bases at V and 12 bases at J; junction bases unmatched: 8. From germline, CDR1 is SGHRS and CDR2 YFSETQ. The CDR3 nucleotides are TGCGCCAGCAGCTTGGGACAGGGAGAGATAGACACCTTC. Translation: CASSLGQGEIDTF. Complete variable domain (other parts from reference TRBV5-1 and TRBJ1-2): KAGVTQTPRYLIKTRGQQVTLSCSPISGHRSVSWYQQTPGQGLQFLFEYFSETQRNKGNFPGRFSGRQFSNSRSEMNVSTLELGDSALYLCASSLGQGEIDTFGSGTRLTVV.

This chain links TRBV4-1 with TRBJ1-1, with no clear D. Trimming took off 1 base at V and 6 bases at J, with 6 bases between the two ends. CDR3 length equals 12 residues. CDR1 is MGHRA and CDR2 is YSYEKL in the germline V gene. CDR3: CASSQAYSEAFF. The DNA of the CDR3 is TGCGCCAGCAGCCAAGCTTACTCTGAAGCTTTCTTT.

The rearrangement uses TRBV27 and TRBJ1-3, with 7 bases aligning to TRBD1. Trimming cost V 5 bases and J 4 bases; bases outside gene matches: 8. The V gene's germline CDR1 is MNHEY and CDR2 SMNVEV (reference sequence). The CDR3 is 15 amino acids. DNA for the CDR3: TGTGCCAGCAGTATAGGACAGGCTTCGGGAAACACCATATATTTT. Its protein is CASSIGQASGNTIYF.

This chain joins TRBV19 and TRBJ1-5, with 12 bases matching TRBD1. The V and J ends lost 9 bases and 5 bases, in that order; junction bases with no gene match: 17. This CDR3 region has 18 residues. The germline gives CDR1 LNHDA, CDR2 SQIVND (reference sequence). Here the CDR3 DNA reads TGTGCCAGCTCCCCCGGGACAGGGGGCGCCGGGGTAGATCAGCCCCAGCATTTT. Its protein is CASSPGTGGAGVDQPQHF.

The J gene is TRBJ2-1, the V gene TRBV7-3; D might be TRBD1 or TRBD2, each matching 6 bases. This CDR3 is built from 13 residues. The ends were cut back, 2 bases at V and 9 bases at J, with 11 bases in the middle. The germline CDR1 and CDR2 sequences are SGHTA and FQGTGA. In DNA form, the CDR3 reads TGTGCCAGCAGCTTATCCGGGGGCGTTGAGCAGTTCTTC. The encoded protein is CASSLSGGVEQFF.

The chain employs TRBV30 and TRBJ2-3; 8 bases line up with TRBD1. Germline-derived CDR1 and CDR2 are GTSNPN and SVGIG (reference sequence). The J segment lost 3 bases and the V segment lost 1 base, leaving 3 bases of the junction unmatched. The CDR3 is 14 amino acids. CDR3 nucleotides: TGTGCCTGGAGTGACACAGGGGGTACAGATACGCAGTATTTT. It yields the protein CAWSDTGGTDTQYF.

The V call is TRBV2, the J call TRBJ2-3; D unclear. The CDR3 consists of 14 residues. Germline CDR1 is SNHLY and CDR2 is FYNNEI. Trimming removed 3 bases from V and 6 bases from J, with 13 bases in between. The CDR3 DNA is TGTGCCAGCAGTGAGTCGTCGCCAAGGGATACGCAGTATTTT. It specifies CASSESSPRDTQYF.

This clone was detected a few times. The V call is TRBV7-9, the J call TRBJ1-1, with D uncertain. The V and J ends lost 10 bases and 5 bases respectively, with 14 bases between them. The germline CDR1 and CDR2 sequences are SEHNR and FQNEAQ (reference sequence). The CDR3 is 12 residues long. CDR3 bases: TGTGCCACCACGCCAGGAGAGACTGAAGCTTTCTTT. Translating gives CATTPGETEAFF.

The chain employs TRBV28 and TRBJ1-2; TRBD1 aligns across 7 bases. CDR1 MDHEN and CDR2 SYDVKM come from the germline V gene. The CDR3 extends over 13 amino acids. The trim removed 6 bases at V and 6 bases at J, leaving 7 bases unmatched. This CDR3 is CASRAEGTDGYTF. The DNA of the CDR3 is TGTGCCAGCAGAGCCGAGGGGACAGATGGCTACACCTTC.

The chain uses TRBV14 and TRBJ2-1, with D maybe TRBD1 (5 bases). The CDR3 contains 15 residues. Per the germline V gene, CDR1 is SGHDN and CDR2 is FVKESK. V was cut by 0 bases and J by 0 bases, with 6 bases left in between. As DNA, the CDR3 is TGTGCCAGCAGCCAAGACAGGGACTCCTACAATGAGCAGTTCTTC. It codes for CASSQDRDSYNEQFF.

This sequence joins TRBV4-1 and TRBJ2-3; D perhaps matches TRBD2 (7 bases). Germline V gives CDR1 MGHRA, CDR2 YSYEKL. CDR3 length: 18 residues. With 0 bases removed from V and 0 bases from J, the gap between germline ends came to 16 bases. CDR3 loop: CASSQEAQRGGSTDTQYF. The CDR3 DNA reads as TGCGCCAGCAGCCAAGAAGCCCAAAGGGGGGGGAGCACAGATACGCAGTATTTT.

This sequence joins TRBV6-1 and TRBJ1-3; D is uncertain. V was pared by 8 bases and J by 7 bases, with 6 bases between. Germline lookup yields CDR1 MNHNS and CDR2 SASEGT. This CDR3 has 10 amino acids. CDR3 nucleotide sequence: TGTGCCAGCCGGTGGAACACCATATATTTT. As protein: CASRWNTIYF.

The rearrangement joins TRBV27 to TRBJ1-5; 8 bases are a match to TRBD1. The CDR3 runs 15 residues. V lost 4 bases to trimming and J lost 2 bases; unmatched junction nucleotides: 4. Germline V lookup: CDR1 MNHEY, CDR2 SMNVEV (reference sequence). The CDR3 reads CASSSGQGGNQPQHF. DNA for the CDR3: TGTGCCAGCAGTTCCGGACAGGGTGGCAATCAGCCCCAGCATTTT.

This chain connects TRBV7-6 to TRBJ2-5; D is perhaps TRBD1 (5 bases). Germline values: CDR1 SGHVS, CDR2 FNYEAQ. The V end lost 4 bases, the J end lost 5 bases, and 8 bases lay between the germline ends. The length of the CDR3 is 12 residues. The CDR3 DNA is TGTGCCAGCAGCTGGGGCCCGGAGACCCAGTACTTC. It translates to CASSWGPETQYF.

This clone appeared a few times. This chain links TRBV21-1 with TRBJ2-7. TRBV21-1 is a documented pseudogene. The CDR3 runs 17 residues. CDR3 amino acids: CASTWGDRPGHGSEQYV. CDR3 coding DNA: TGTGCCAGCACCTGGGGGGATCGTCCGGGACACGGGTCCGAGCAGTACGTC.

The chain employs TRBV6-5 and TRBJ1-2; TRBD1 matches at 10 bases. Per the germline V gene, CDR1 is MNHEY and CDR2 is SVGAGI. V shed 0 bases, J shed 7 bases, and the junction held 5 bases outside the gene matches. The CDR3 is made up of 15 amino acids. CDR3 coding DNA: TGTGCCAGCAGTTACTCCCCCGACAGGGGGCCTGGCTACACCTTC. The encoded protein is CASSYSPDRGPGYTF.

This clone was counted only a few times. The CDR3 DNA reads TGCGCCAGCAGTGAGTCGACTCAGGGGAGGTCGAGGGGCTACACCTTC. Its translation: CASSESTQGRSRGYTF. The chain has TRBV10-2 and TRBJ1-2, with D tentatively TRBD1 (6 bases). The CDR3 contains 16 residues. V lost 0 bases, J lost 8 bases, and 19 bases lay in between. Germline CDR1 reads WSHSY; CDR2 reads SAAADI.

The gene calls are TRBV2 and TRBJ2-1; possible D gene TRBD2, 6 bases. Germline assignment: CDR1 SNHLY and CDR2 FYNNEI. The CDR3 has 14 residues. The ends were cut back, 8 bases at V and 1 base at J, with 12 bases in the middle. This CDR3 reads CASGGWRSYNEQFF. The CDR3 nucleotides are TGTGCCAGCGGGGGGTGGAGGTCCTACAATGAGCAGTTCTTC.